This T cell receptor (beta chain) was captured in a study of cytomegalovirus exposure and HLA in healthy donors. Notes on this clone: Its antigen is unknown.

Whole-study results and caveats: The records held CMV serostatus as the only immune exposure information.

The PCR contained 60 Vbeta and 13 Jbeta primers. The assay was immunoSEQ multiplex PCR, and TCRdb's table has in-frame clones only and misses some. The sample shows fewer than 150,000 clones, 80% of them seen only once. The clonotype was recovered from a female donor in good health and CMV-seropositive. Sequencing was done on a sample of PBMCs.

CDR3 region: CASRLGPDRAYEQYF. Here the CDR3 DNA reads TGTGCCAGCAGACTGGGCCCGGACAGAGCCTACGAGCAGTACTTC. The chain recombines TRBV6-1 with TRBJ2-7; TRBD1 might be the D (6 bases). The germline V gene has CDR1 MNHNS and CDR2 SASEGT. The length of the CDR3 is 15 residues. Trimming pared 6 bases from V and 2 bases from J, leaving 17 bases between.